This TCR beta chain was recovered during a study of shared clonotypes between healthy human individuals. The wider study: Each donor contributed plates that comprised three CD4 naive, three CD4 memory, two CD8 naive and one CD8 memory. Findings of the study overall: Generally, naive subsets came out with larger estimated richness than memory subsets. Some clonotypes were shared by all four sorted-subset donors, while others were not shared. The non-shared ones had lower generation probabilities than the shared ones.

CDR3 size: 12 residues. Germline V gives CDR1 MNHEY, CDR2 SMNVEV (reference sequence). The V end lost 0 bases, the J end lost 6 bases, and 6 bases lay between the germline ends. Terminally differentiated effector memory CD45RA+ cells were excluded from the naive CD8 cells, which were CD45RO-negative and positively selected for CCR7. Profiling relied on immunoSEQ multiplex PCR, and the TCRdb table lists in-frame clones only, not all of them. This sample yields about 870,000 clones, of which around 93% are seen a single time; less than 25% belongs to the top ten. Comment on this clone: Its antigen is still unknown. The same CDR3 can be traced to other DNA sequences in this sample.

This receptor was obtained from a man aged 25-45 years in good health. The sequencing input was naive CD8+ T cells sorted from blood. The J gene is TRBJ2-7, the V gene TRBV27; D is possibly TRBD1 (5 bases). For the CDR3, the DNA is TGTGCCAGCAGTTTATCCCAGGGCGAGCAGTACTTC. Its translation: CASSLSQGEQYF.